This TCR beta chain was observed in a study of blood T cell repertoires in COVID-19. Study context: T cells, B-cell-depleted T cells, or PBMCs provided the cDNA or gDNA that served as material.

Per the authors' pipeline: Estimation of nucleated cell counts relied on the amplification of reference gene primers. Produced via immunoSEQ multiplex PCR; TCRdb's table is partial and in-frame only. V and J calls and clone size are as listed in that table; D and trimming were resolved from the DNA. There are tens of thousands of clones in the sample; approximately 87% occur only once, and roughly 11% lies in the top ten. V lost 5 bases to trimming and J lost 3 bases, with 11 bases between them. CDR1 is MNHEY, CDR2 SVGEGT, per germline. CDR3 size: 14 residues. Source material: peripheral blood. This chain joins TRBV6-2 or TRBV6-3 and TRBJ2-4; D is perhaps TRBD2 (5 bases). The source is a human donor in a cohort sampled during active COVID-19. CDR3 amino acids: CASSLTIDKNIQYF. The CDR3 region has the DNA TGTGCCAGCAGTCTGACTATAGACAAAAACATTCAGTACTTC.